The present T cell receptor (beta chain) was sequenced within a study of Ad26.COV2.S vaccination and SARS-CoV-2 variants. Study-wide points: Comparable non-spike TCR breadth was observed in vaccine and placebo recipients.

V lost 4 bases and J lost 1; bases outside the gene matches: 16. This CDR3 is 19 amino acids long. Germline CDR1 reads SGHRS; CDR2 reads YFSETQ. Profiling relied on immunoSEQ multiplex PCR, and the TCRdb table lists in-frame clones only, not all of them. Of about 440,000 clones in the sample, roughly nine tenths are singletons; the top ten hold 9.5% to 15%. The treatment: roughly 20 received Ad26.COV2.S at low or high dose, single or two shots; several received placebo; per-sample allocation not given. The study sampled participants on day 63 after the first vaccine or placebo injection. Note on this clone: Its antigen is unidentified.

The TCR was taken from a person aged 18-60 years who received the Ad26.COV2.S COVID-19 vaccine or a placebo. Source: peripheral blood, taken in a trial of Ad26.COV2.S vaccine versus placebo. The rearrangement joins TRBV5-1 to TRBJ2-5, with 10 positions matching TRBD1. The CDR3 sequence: CASSQIADRGRRGQETQYF. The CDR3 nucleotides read TGCGCCAGCAGCCAAATAGCAGACAGGGGGCGTCGGGGCCAAGAGACCCAGTACTTC.